This T cell receptor beta chain was recovered during a study of vaccination effects on CD4 cells after COVID-19 (dated by TCRdb to between 2021 and 2023). About the study as a whole: To identify antigen-specific CD4+ T cell clonotypes by their expansion, the ViraFEST assay first stimulated PBMC with viral peptide pools and then applied TCR sequencing. Across the study, the median time from the second dose to post-vaccine sampling was 72 days (range 14 to 241). Roughly 2.1 million PBMC per well were cultured in IMDM with 5% human AB serum, 9 to 10 IU/ml IL-2 and gentamicin, plus 10 ug/ml peptides. The full study included ten to eleven COVID-19 convalescent patients and several SARS-CoV-2-naive healthy vaccine recipients. SARS-CoV-2 spike-specific CD4+ TCR repertoires were compared before and after mRNA vaccination in COVID-19 convalescent patients and in infection-naive vaccine recipients. Cultures from other donors in the study were sequenced with the Oncomine TCR Beta short-read assay on an Illumina iSeq 100. The paper as a whole reports these results and caveats: Marked clonal contraction was observed in both infection-induced and vaccine-induced clones at late post-vaccination timepoints, consistent with waning T cell responses. Limitations of the study were the small number of convalescent patients and the absence of early post-infection timepoints. Among healthy vaccine recipients, nearly all vaccine-induced clones were SARS-CoV-2 mono-reactive, and only 1 of 255 was cross-reactive with common cold coronaviruses.

V is trimmed back by 6 bases and J by 2 bases, and the junction contains 2 bases that no gene match accounts for. Per the germline V gene, MNHEY is the CDR1 and SVGAGI is the CDR2. The CDR3 numbers 14 residues from cysteine through phenylalanine. Only the CDR3 portion is preserved as DNA: 42 bases, with reading frame beginning at the first base. After approximately 11 days of culture, CD4+ T cells were isolated with the EasySep CD4+ T cell isolation kit. Each participant got two doses of an mRNA SARS-CoV-2 vaccine, either BNT162b2 or mRNA-1273. Healthy vaccine recipients had no prior SARS-CoV-2 infection, confirmed by negative nucleocapsid antibodies before and after vaccination. Half of the culture medium was replaced with fresh IL-2-containing medium on days 3 and 7. Unless otherwise noted, each peptide stimulation condition was cultured in triplicate wells. Using Ficoll-Paque Plus gradient centrifugation, PBMC were separated from whole blood and then either used fresh or cryopreserved at -140C. The QIAamp micro DNA kit was used to extract genomic DNA from the cultured CD4+ T cells.

Concerning this clone: Its antigen is unknown. There are no base qualities to consult, and no much larger clone falls within one base.

Library preparation employed the immunoSEQ multiplex PCR assay. TCR beta CDR3 sequencing was performed on DNA from the cultured, isolated CD4+ T cells. The authors' analysis ran thus. Non-productive TCR sequences were removed, reads were trimmed to the CDR3 region, and CDR3s of at least 7 amino acids were retained. The MANAFEST web app was used to identify antigen-specific clonotypes by comparing expansion in peptide wells with expansion in reference cultures. For clones to be considered positive, expansion at FDR<0.05 versus reference and all other wells, an odds ratio above 5, and a frequency above 0.1% in two replicate wells were required. Clonotypes significantly expanded in SARS-CoV-2 spike wells and in at least one common cold coronavirus spike condition were defined as cross-reactive. Using the stringdist R package, CDR3 similarity was measured by Levenshtein distance, and unrooted trees were constructed with ape in R 3.6.1. The clones in this table, taken by TCRdb from immuneACCESS, are in-frame only. Not every clone is retained; where verified, under half of the shortfall comes from an unresolved V gene, and the cause of the rest is unknown. That table gives V, J and clone size, and the DNA gave D and trimming. The table for this sample lists around 66,000 clones; 70% to 85% of them were counted only once. The ten largest clones take up 2% to 2.5% of the sample.

The specimen was CD4+ T cells from PBMCs cultured without peptide, collected after COVID-19 vaccination. The receptor was derived from a human donor who received a COVID-19 vaccine. The chain is encoded by TRBV6-5 joined to TRBJ2-1; 9 bases in the middle match TRBD1. The CDR3 here reads CASSRDRAYNEQFF. The DNA sequence is given as TGTGCCAGCAGCCGGGACAGGGCCTACAATGAGCAGTTCTTC.